The 11 T cell receptor beta chains below all came from one sample that was sequenced in a study of monozygotic twins with inflammatory bowel disease. Using the 5' RACE reads, TCRdb records one entry per CDR3 protein without DNA. The listing records just over 300,000 distinct CDR3 sequences. The sequenced sample consisted of blood. These TCRs come from a human donor with ulcerative colitis or Crohn's disease, or a healthy co-twin of an affected twin (not recorded which).

The CDR3 sequence: CASSPSIQETQYF. This sequence joins TRBV18 and TRBJ2-5. The length of the CDR3 is 13 residues. The germline gives CDR1 KGHSH, CDR2 LQKENI. Full variable domain (outside the CDR3, taken from reference TRBV18 and TRBJ2-5): NAGVMQNPRHLVRRRGQEARLRCSPMKGHSHVYWYRQLPEEGLKFMVYLQKENIIDESGMPKERFSAEFPKEGPSILRIQQVVRGDSAAYFCASSPSIQETQYFGPGTRLLVL.

The CDR3 spells CASIPRGRANYGYTF. The chain links TRBV6-2 or TRBV6-3 to TRBJ1-2; TCRdb's D gene call, TRBD1, goes unchecked for lack of DNA. Per germline, CDR1 MNHEY and CDR2 SVGEGT. The CDR3 extends over 15 amino acids.

The gene calls are TRBV7-9 and TRBJ2-2. CDR3 length equals 13 residues. Germline CDR1 SEHNR, CDR2 FQNEAQ (reference sequence). The CDR3 reads CASSSRWGGELFF.

This rearrangement joins TRBV19 to TRBJ2-7; the D gene TCRdb calls, TRBD1, cannot be checked with no DNA. The CDR3 runs to 15 residues. CDR1 and CDR2 (germline): LNHDA, SQIVND (reference sequence). CDR3 in amino acids: CASSIVPGQTYEQYF.

The CDR3 spells CASSQATGSGANVLTF. The rearrangement links TRBV4-3 to TRBJ2-6; the D call of TRBD1 rests on TCRdb alone, since no DNA is present to check it. The CDR3 has 16 amino acids. The germline CDR1 and CDR2 sequences are LGHNA and YSLEER.

The chain uses TRBV7-3 and TRBJ2-3; the D gene TCRdb calls, TRBD2, cannot be checked with no DNA. The CDR3 consists of 21 residues. The germline CDR1 and CDR2 sequences are SGHTA and FQGTGA. CDR3 protein: CASSLRRLTSGSRLSTDTQYF.

The chain combines TRBV28 with TRBJ2-5; TCRdb indicates TRBD1, and absent DNA this call remains unverified. CDR1 and CDR2 (germline): MDHEN, SYDVKM. This CDR3 has 16 residues. CDR3: CASSPGAASYQETQYF.

CDR3 loop: CATSSGRTYNEQFF. The V and J genes are TRBV24-1 and TRBJ2-1; TCRdb's D gene call, TRBD1, goes unchecked for lack of DNA. The CDR3 totals 14 residues. The germline V gene has CDR1 KGHDR and CDR2 SFDVKD.

The rearrangement joins TRBV7-9 to TRBJ2-5; the TCRdb D gene call, TRBD2, has no DNA to confirm it. Germline loops: CDR1 SEHNR, CDR2 FQNEAQ (reference sequence). The CDR3 consists of 15 residues. CDR3 loop: CASSLAIGLEETQYF.

The chain joins TRBV20-1 to TRBJ2-5. Germline lookup yields CDR1 DFQATT and CDR2 SNEGSKA (reference sequence). CDR3 length equals 12 residues. The chain's CDR3 is CSATSRQETQYF.

The chain combines TRBV3-1 with TRBJ2-3; TCRdb's D call, TRBD1, is unchecked because there is no DNA. This CDR3 contains 14 residues. Germline CDR1 is LGHDT and CDR2 is YNNKEL (reference sequence). CDR3: CASNRAGAHDTQYF.